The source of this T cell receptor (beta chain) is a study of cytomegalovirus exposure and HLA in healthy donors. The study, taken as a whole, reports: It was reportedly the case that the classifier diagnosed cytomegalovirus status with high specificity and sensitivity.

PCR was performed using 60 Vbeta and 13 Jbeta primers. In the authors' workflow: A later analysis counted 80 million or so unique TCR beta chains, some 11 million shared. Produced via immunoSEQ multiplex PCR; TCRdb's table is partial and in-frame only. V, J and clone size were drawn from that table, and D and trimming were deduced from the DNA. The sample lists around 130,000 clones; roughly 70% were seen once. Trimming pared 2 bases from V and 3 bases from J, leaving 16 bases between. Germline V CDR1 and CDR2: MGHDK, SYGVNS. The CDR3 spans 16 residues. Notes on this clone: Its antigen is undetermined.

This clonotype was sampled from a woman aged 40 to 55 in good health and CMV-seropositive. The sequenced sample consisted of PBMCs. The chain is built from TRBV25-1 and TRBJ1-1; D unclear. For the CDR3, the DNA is TGTGCCAGCAGTGAAGAAGGCCGCCGAGGGCACACTGAAGCTTTCTTT. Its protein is CASSEEGRRGHTEAFF.